This TCR beta chain came from a study of Graves' ophthalmopathy and Graves' hyperthyroidism. The length of the CDR3 is 15 residues. The germline gives CDR1 MNHEY, CDR2 SVGEGT. Trimming took 6 bases from V and 8 from J; bases not matched to a gene: 12. In this sample, this clonotype turned up many times. The antigen remains unidentified. Study results and caveats: Most thyroid-expanded clonotypes exceeding 0.001 frequency were also found in blood.

Patients were left out if they had other autoimmune diseases, uncontrolled infections, pregnancy or lactation. TCR beta CDR3 regions were amplified from RNA transcripts. The first round was an RT-PCR with HTBI primers, and the second round was a multiplex PCR. TCRdb redid the calling of the multiplex PCR reads with MiXCR, one entry per CDR3 protein. In the table there are 680,000 or so distinct CDR3 sequences, 22% of which are singletons. The genes are TRBV6-2 or TRBV6-3 and TRBJ1-2, with 10 bases aligning to TRBD1. Material for sequencing was peripheral blood. The receptor was derived from a woman aged 18-30 years with stable Graves' hyperthyroidism. Some clones in this sample may be carry-over from other donors' samples. CDR3 loop: CASRHTGTGVDGYTF. The CDR3, as DNA: TGTGCCAGCAGACACACCGGGACAGGGGTTGACGGCTACACCTTC.